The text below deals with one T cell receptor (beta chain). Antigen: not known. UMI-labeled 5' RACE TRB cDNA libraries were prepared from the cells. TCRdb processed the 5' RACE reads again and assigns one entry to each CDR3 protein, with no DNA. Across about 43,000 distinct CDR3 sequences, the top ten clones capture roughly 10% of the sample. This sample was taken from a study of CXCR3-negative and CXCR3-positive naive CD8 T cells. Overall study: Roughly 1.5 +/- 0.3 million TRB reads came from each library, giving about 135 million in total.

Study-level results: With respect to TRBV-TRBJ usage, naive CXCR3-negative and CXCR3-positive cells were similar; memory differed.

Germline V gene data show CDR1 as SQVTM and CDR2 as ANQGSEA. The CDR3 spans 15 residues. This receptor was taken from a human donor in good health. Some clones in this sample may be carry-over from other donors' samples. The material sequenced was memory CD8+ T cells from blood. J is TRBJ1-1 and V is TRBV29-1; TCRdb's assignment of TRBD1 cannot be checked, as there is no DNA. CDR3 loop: CSVDPRADMNTEAFF.